A selection of T cell receptor beta chains follows, all from one sample in a study of cytomegalovirus exposure and HLA in healthy donors. Clones were read by immunoSEQ multiplex PCR, and TCRdb kept only the in-frame ones, dropping some. The data contain some 220,000 clones, around 89% of them seen just once; the ten biggest clones take up around 1%. Sequenced: PBMCs. The receptor source for this set is a woman younger than 35 in good health and CMV-seronegative. CDR3s include the opening cysteine and the closing phenylalanine or tryptophan. D genes are given only for firm matches. Where a row states a size, it is once, few, many or the class of an expanded clone; other rows omit it.

j_call,d_call,v_call,clone_size,cdr3_nt,cdr3_aa
TRBJ2-2,TRBD2,TRBV12-5,.,TGTGCTAGTGCCGGGGGGTCCGGGGAGCTGTTTTTT,CASAGGSGELFF
TRBJ1-4,TRBD1,TRBV19,.,TGTGCCACCTCCCGGACAGGTATTAATGAAAAACTGTTTTTT,CATSRTGINEKLFF
TRBJ2-7,TRBD2,TRBV7-9,.,TGTGCCAGCAGCTTCGGAGCGGGAGGGCCTACCTACGAGCAGTACTTC,CASSFGAGGPTYEQYF
TRBJ1-1,TRBD1,TRBV14,few,TGTGCCAGCAGCCAACAGGGGGCAATTACTGAAGCTTTCTTT,CASSQQGAITEAFF
TRBJ2-7,TRBD2,TRBV4-3,.,TGCGCCAGCAGCCGGGGACTAGCGGGAACGGACGAGCAGTACTTC,CASSRGLAGTDEQYF
TRBJ2-2,.,TRBV5-4,.,TGTGCCAGCAGCTCGGATAACAGGGTCCCCGGGGAGCTGTTTTTT,CASSSDNRVPGELFF
TRBJ2-5,.,TRBV5-1,.,TGCGCCAGCAGCTTGGATAGGGGTCAAGAGACCCAGTACTTC,CASSLDRGQETQYF
TRBJ2-5,TRBD2,TRBV5-1,.,TGCGCCAGCAGCTTACTAGCGGGGGGGCCAGAGACCCAGTACTTC,CASSLLAGGPETQYF
TRBJ2-7,TRBD2,TRBV9,once,TGTGCCAGCAGCCCCCGTTGGAGGGCGGGAGGGCCCTACGAGCAGTACTTC,CASSPRWRAGGPYEQYF
TRBJ2-7,.,TRBV7-8,few,TGTGCCAGCAAGGGGCCAACCTACGAGCAGTACTTC,CASKGPTYEQYF
TRBJ1-2,.,TRBV15,.,TGTGCCACCAGCAGAGATCCGATGGCACGGGTTTGGACCTTC,CATSRDPMARVWTF
TRBJ2-1,.,TRBV19,.,TGTGCCAGTAGTATAGGAGAGACTGCATACAATGAGCAGTTCTTC,CASSIGETAYNEQFF
TRBJ1-2,TRBD1,TRBV9,few,TGTGCCAGCAGCGTAGGACAGGGGGCCGACGGCTACACCTTC,CASSVGQGADGYTF
TRBJ2-1,.,TRBV7-2,.,TGTGCCAGCAGCTTAGGGGCAGGGAACTACAATGAGCAGTTCTTC,CASSLGAGNYNEQFF
TRBJ2-1,TRBD1,TRBV6-1,.,TGTGCCAGCACAGGACAGGGCTACAATGAGCAGTTCTTC,CASTGQGYNEQFF
TRBJ1-3,.,TRBV4-3,.,TGCGCCAGCAGCCTTTCGGTACAGGGCTACTCTGGAAACACCATATATTTT,CASSLSVQGYSGNTIYF
TRBJ2-7,.,TRBV4-3,.,TGCGCCAGCAGCCAAGATAGGACAGCAGTCTACGAGCAGTACTTC,CASSQDRTAVYEQYF
TRBJ1-1,.,TRBV7-9,.,TGTGCCAGCAGCGGAGTGATCGGGAACACTGAAGCTTTCTTT,CASSGVIGNTEAFF
TRBJ2-5,TRBD2,TRBV5-1,.,TGCGCCAGCAGCCCGGGACTAGGGGTAGAGACCCAGTACTTC,CASSPGLGVETQYF
TRBJ2-1,.,TRBV7-2,.,TGTGCCAGCAGCTCGGACTTTTCGACTGAGCAGTTCTTC,CASSSDFSTEQFF
TRBJ2-7,.,TRBV4-1,.,TGCGCCAGCAGCCAAGATCATCAGGGGCGGACCTACGAGCAGTACTTC,CASSQDHQGRTYEQYF
TRBJ2-7,.,TRBV11-2,.,TGTGCCAGCAGCTTGGGGAATAACAGGGACGAGCAGTACTTC,CASSLGNNRDEQYF
TRBJ1-1,.,TRBV4-1,once,TGCGCCAGCAGCCAAGCAGGTATGAACACTGAAGCTTTCTTT,CASSQAGMNTEAFF